The source of this T cell receptor beta chain is a study of blood T cells in healthy people across ages. A J-beta primer mix and a sample-barcoded 5' primer were used in a second PCR of roughly 6 to 12 cycles. From the 5' RACE reads, TCRdb called clonotypes with MiXCR, one entry per CDR3 protein. The sample includes some 700,000 distinct CDR3 sequences, more than 40% seen only once; the top ten take around a fifth. CDR1 is SGHTA, CDR2 FQGTGA, per germline. V lost 3 bases, J lost 0 bases, and 7 bases stayed unmatched. The CDR3 covers 16 residues. The V gene is TRBV7-3, the J gene TRBJ2-7, with 8 bases lining up with TRBD2. Sequencing used blood. The sequence was collected from a woman in her sixties or seventies in good health. The CDR3 loop is CASSLSSGGLSYEQYF. CDR3 DNA: TGTGCCAGCAGCTTGTCCTCGGGAGGGCTCTCCTACGAGCAGTACTTC.